This is a list of T cell receptor beta chains from one sample in a study of cytomegalovirus exposure and HLA in healthy donors. The assay was immunoSEQ multiplex PCR, and TCRdb's table has in-frame clones only and misses some. The sample includes about 120,000 clones, 70% to 85% of them seen just once. Material: PBMCs. The receptors stem from a woman between 35 and 50 years old in good health and CMV-seropositive. The CDR3 runs from the conserved cysteine through the conserved F or W. A D gene is named only where the DNA matches it firmly. Expanded clones get a size class; other rows say once, few or many, or leave the size out.

abundance,d_gene,v_gene,j_gene,CDR3aa,CDR3nt
NA,NA,TRBV19,TRBJ2-3,CASSISRSSGADTQYF,TGTGCCAGTAGTATTTCCAGGTCTTCGGGGGCAGATACGCAGTATTTT
NA,NA,TRBV2,TRBJ2-5,CASTRETQYF,TGTGCCAGCACGAGGGAGACCCAGTACTTC
NA,NA,TRBV4-2,TRBJ2-5,CASSQENQGRETQYF,TGTGCCAGCAGCCAAGAAAATCAGGGGCGAGAGACCCAGTACTTC
few,TRBD1,TRBV18,TRBJ1-4,CASSAGTGRRNEKLFF,TGTGCCAGCTCAGCAGGGACAGGTCGGAGGAATGAAAAACTGTTTTTT
NA,TRBD1,TRBV6-1,TRBJ2-7,CASRETGFHEQYF,TGTGCCAGCAGGGAGACAGGGTTCCACGAGCAGTACTTC
NA,TRBD2,TRBV9,TRBJ2-1,CASSVGRGRSYNEQFF,TGTGCCAGCAGCGTAGGGCGGGGGAGATCCTACAATGAGCAGTTCTTC
NA,TRBD2,TRBV30,TRBJ2-4,CAYSRLAGGLDIQYF,TGTGCCTACTCCAGACTAGCGGGAGGGCTTGACATTCAGTACTTC
few,TRBD2,TRBV10-3,TRBJ2-1,CAISAKTSGLSMGSYNEQFF,TGTGCCATCAGTGCAAAGACTAGCGGGTTATCTATGGGCTCCTACAATGAGCAGTTCTTC
NA,NA,TRBV4-1,TRBJ2-3,CASSPRVPQTGTYTDTQYF,TGCGCCAGCAGCCCCAGGGTGCCCCAGACCGGGACTTACACAGATACGCAGTATTTT
NA,NA,TRBV5-1,TRBJ1-3,CASSTTGNGNTIYF,TGCGCCAGCAGCACCACAGGGAACGGAAACACCATATATTTT
NA,NA,TRBV6-6,TRBJ1-3,CASSYRSAGNTIYF,TGTGCCAGCAGTTACAGATCGGCTGGAAACACCATATATTTT
NA,NA,TRBV19,TRBJ1-6,CASSDDGTYNSPLHF,TGTGCCAGTTCCGACGACGGGACTTATAATTCACCCCTCCACTTT
NA,TRBD2,TRBV19,TRBJ2-1,CASTSGGHSEQFF,TGTGCCAGTACTAGCGGGGGTCACAGTGAGCAGTTCTTC
NA,NA,TRBV29-1,TRBJ1-2,CSVVGVGRLDYTF,TGCAGCGTTGTTGGGGTGGGGCGGCTAGACTACACCTTC
NA,TRBD1,TRBV7-3,TRBJ2-7,CASSLDRGTYEQYF,TGTGCCAGCAGCTTAGACAGGGGGACCTACGAGCAGTACTTC
NA,NA,TRBV2,TRBJ2-1,CASRWTAVTIEQFF,TGTGCCAGCAGATGGACAGCCGTAACGATCGAGCAGTTCTTC
NA,NA,TRBV9,TRBJ2-7,CASSPDFYEQYF,TGTGCCAGCAGCCCGGACTTCTACGAGCAGTACTTC
NA,NA,TRBV2,TRBJ1-1,CASSEYSEAFF,TGTGCCAGCAGTGAGTACTCTGAAGCTTTCTTT
NA,NA,TRBV7-2,TRBJ2-1,CASSIIANEQFF,TGTGCCAGCAGCATCATAGCAAATGAGCAGTTCTTC
NA,NA,TRBV11-2,TRBJ2-3,CASSLPGLKTQYF,TGTGCCAGCAGCCTGCCCGGACTGAAAACGCAGTATTTT
NA,NA,TRBV5-1,TRBJ2-3,CASSIETLRDTQYF,TGCGCCAGCAGTATAGAGACTCTCCGGGATACGCAGTATTTT
NA,TRBD1,TRBV27,TRBJ2-7,CASSQRTGGLYEQYF,TGTGCCAGCAGTCAGAGGACAGGGGGGCTCTACGAGCAGTACTTC
NA,TRBD1,TRBV14,TRBJ2-7,CASSQDGTGVREQYF,TGTGCCAGCAGCCAAGATGGGACAGGGGTTCGAGAGCAGTACTTC
NA,TRBD2,TRBV7-8,TRBJ2-1,CASNRIAGTSVSGEQFF,TGTGCCAGCAATCGTATAGCGGGGACTAGTGTTTCGGGTGAGCAGTTCTTC
NA,NA,TRBV19,TRBJ2-1,CASSIDGVRLGYNEQFF,TGTGCCAGTAGTATAGACGGGGTCAGGCTCGGCTACAATGAGCAGTTCTTC
few,NA,TRBV29-1,TRBJ1-3,CSVERGSGNTIYF,TGCAGCGTTGAACGGGGTTCTGGAAACACCATATATTTT
NA,NA,TRBV5-1,TRBJ2-7,CASSYDLREQYF,TGCGCCAGCAGTTATGACTTGCGGGAGCAGTACTTC
NA,TRBD1,TRBV6-6,TRBJ1-5,CASSRPGQGDYQPQHF,TGTGCCAGCAGCCGGCCCGGACAGGGGGATTATCAGCCCCAGCATTTT
NA,TRBD1,TRBV28,TRBJ1-1,CASSLTGGTEAFF,TGTGCCAGCAGTTTAACAGGGGGCACTGAAGCTTTCTTT
NA,TRBD1,TRBV19,TRBJ2-7,CASSIADRGYEQYF,TGTGCCAGTAGTATAGCGGACAGGGGGTACGAGCAGTACTTC
NA,TRBD2,TRBV5-6,TRBJ2-7,CASSLTSSGGGEQYF,TGTGCCAGCAGCCTGACCTCTAGCGGGGGTGGCGAGCAGTACTTC
NA,NA,TRBV25-1,TRBJ1-1,CASSVRGTEAFF,TGTGCCAGCAGTGTGCGAGGCACTGAAGCTTTCTTT
NA,NA,TRBV4-1,TRBJ2-7,CASSQEADWYEQYF,TGCGCCAGCAGCCAAGAGGCAGACTGGTACGAGCAGTACTTT